Presented here are 22 T cell receptor beta chains from one specimen sequenced in a study of CD8 T cells in Susac syndrome. Random hexamers were used to reverse transcribe the RNA input (about 0.5 to 1 ug). TCRdb fed the immunoSEQ multiplex PCR reads into MiXCR, producing one record per CDR3 protein. The sample consists of 140,000 to 150,000 distinct CDR3 sequences, roughly 95% of them appearing once. The sample taken for sequencing was CD4+ T cells from PBMCs. The receptors derive from a human donor with Susac syndrome.

The gene calls are TRBV4-2 and TRBJ1-2; no clear D gene. CDR3 length equals 15 residues. The V end lost 0 bases, the J end lost 1 base, and 9 bases lay between the germline ends. Germline V gives CDR1 LGHNA, CDR2 YNFKEQ. The CDR3 nucleotides read TGTGCCAGCAGCCAAGATCGTGCGAGTAACTATGGCTACACCTTC. Its translation: CASSQDRASNYGYTF.

The rearrangement uses TRBV11-2 and TRBJ2-7; TRBD2 aligns across 16 bases. CDR3 length: 15 residues. Losses at the gene ends were 6 bases for V and 4 bases for J; bases not matched to a gene: 3. CDR1 SGHAT and CDR2 FQNNGV come from the germline V gene. The CDR3 here is CASRRGLAGGYEQYF. DNA of the CDR3: TGTGCCAGCAGGCGGGGACTAGCGGGAGGGTACGAGCAGTACTTC.

This chain connects TRBV18 to TRBJ1-5; D ambiguous. Germline V CDR1 and CDR2: KGHSH, LQKENI. The V gene lost 2 bases and the J gene lost 3 bases, with 5 bases spanning the gap. The CDR3 has 13 amino acids. This CDR3 is CASSPGYNQPQHF. CDR3 in DNA: TGTGCCAGCTCACCAGGGTACAATCAGCCCCAGCATTTT.

The gene calls are TRBV20-1 and TRBJ1-5; D is undetermined. Germline V CDR1 and CDR2: DFQATT, SNEGSKA (reference sequence). The CDR3 extends over 8 amino acids. CDR3 DNA sequence: TGCATCCTTAGGACCCAGCATTTT. Its protein is CILRTQHF.

The rearrangement joins TRBV19 to TRBJ1-2; D ambiguous. Trimming left V 3 bases short and J 7 bases short, with 9 bases between. The germline gives CDR1 LNHDA, CDR2 SQIVND (reference sequence). CDR3 length equals 12 residues. In DNA, the CDR3 is TGTGCCAGTAGTATCTTATCGGGTGGCTACACCTTC. Its protein product is CASSILSGGYTF.

The chain carries TRBV6-2 or TRBV6-3 and TRBJ1-2, with D tentatively TRBD1 (6 bases). The germline V gene has CDR1 MNHEY and CDR2 SVGEGT. Trimming took off 5 bases at V and 7 bases at J, with 14 bases between the two ends. CDR3 length equals 13 residues. DNA of the CDR3: TGTGCCAGCAGTCGACCAGGGGACTCTGGCTACACCTTC. This codes for CASSRPGDSGYTF.

This chain connects TRBV9 to TRBJ1-1, with D possibly TRBD1 on 5 matching bases. The V gene lost 7 bases and the J gene lost 1 base, with 11 bases spanning the gap. Germline CDR1 is SGDLS and CDR2 is YYNGEE. This CDR3 region has 13 residues. DNA of the CDR3: TGTGCCAGCGGACCCGGGGGGAACACTGAAGCTTTCTTT. Protein sequence: CASGPGGNTEAFF.

The chain employs TRBV5-4 and TRBJ1-6; perhaps TRBD1 as D (5 bases). Germline CDR1 and CDR2: SGHNT and YYREEE (reference sequence). V lost 0 bases to trimming and J lost 3 bases, with 7 bases between them. The length of the CDR3 is 15 residues. In DNA, the CDR3 is TGTGCCAGCAGCTTGGGGGGGGACTATAATTCACCCCTCCACTTT. It encodes CASSLGGDYNSPLHF.

This sequence joins TRBV2 and TRBJ2-2, with D possibly being TRBD2 (5 bases). The CDR3 totals 11 residues. Germline V gives CDR1 SNHLY, CDR2 FYNNEI. The V and J ends lost 9 bases and 8 bases respectively, with 10 bases between them. The CDR3: CASAEAGELFF. As DNA, the CDR3 is TGTGCCAGTGCGGAGGCGGGGGAGCTGTTTTTT.

The V gene is TRBV5-1, the J gene TRBJ2-6; 7 positions match TRBD1. There are 16 residues in the CDR3. Germline CDR1 SGHRS, CDR2 YFSETQ. Trimming took 4 bases from V and 1 from J; bases not matched to a gene: 5. The CDR3 nucleotides are TGCGCCAGCAGCCAGGGGACAGCGTCTGGGGCCAACGTCCTGACTTTC. It yields the protein CASSQGTASGANVLTF.

The rearrangement joins TRBV15 to TRBJ2-1; no firm D call. The CDR3 loop spans 12 amino acids. Germline V gene data show CDR1 as LNHNV and CDR2 as YYDKDF (reference sequence). Trimming took off 1 base at V and 9 bases at J, with 7 bases between the two ends. CDR3 nucleotide sequence: TGTGCCACCAGCAGAGCAAGAATTGAGCAGTTCTTC. It yields the protein CATSRARIEQFF. Variable domain in full (rest from reference TRBV15 and TRBJ2-1): DAMVIQNPRYQVTQFGKPVTLSCSQTLNHNVMYWYQQKSSQAPKLLFHYYDKDFNNEADTPDNFQSRRPNTSFCFLDIRSPGLGDTAMYLCATSRARIEQFFGPGTRLTVL.

This chain links TRBV28 with TRBJ2-1, with D uncertain. The germline V gene encodes CDR1 MDHEN and CDR2 SYDVKM. CDR3 length: 10 residues. With 3 bases removed from V and 9 bases from J, the gap between germline ends came to 3 bases. The DNA of the CDR3 is TGTGCCAGCAGTTTGAGTGAGCAGTTCTTC. The encoded protein is CASSLSEQFF.

The V gene is TRBV7-9, the J gene TRBJ2-2; D is unresolved. V gave up 5 bases and J gave up 2 bases, with 9 bases separating them. The CDR3 runs 14 residues. CDR1 SEHNR and CDR2 FQNEAQ come from the germline V gene (reference sequence). The CDR3 protein is CASSLQANTGELFF. The CDR3 DNA sequence: TGTGCCAGCAGCCTTCAGGCAAACACCGGGGAGCTGTTTTTT. The full variable domain, with the rest looked up from reference TRBV7-9 and TRBJ2-2, is DTGVSQNPRHKITKRGQNVTFRCDPISEHNRLYWYRQTLGQGPEFLTYFQNEAQLEKSRLLSDRFSAERPKGSFSTLEIQRTEQGDSAMYLCASSLQANTGELFFGEGSRLTVL.

The V and J genes are TRBV5-6 and TRBJ2-7, with 8 positions matching TRBD1. Per the germline V gene, CDR1 is SGHDT and CDR2 is YYEEEE. CDR3 size: 14 residues. The ends lost 2 bases at V and 2 bases at J; junction bases unmatched: 3. This chain's CDR3 is CASSFRDRPYEQYF. The CDR3 bases are TGTGCCAGCAGCTTCAGGGACAGGCCCTACGAGCAGTACTTC.

This clonotype has a single count. The chain has TRBV1 and TRBJ2-1; TRBD1, as called in the table, went unchecked against the DNA. TRBV1 is described as a pseudogene. CDR3 length: 15 residues. The CDR3 DNA reads TGCACCAGCAGCCAAGGCCCCTATCGCGCGGATGAGCAGTTCTTC. Encoded protein: CTSSQGPYRADEQFF.

This chain joins TRBV4-1 and TRBJ1-6, with 9 bases lining up with TRBD1. CDR1 is MGHRA, CDR2 YSYEKL, per germline. CDR3 length: 15 residues. V dropped 3 bases and J dropped 10; count of bases not matched to a gene: 7. The CDR3 sequence: CASSQEDRGRSPLHF. The DNA of the CDR3 is TGCGCCAGCAGCCAGGAGGACAGGGGCCGGTCACCCCTCCACTTT.

V and J are TRBV4-2 and TRBJ2-7; TRBD1 agrees at 8 bases. The germline V gene has CDR1 LGHNA and CDR2 YNFKEQ. The trim removed 3 bases at V and 0 bases at J, leaving 4 bases unmatched. This CDR3 region has 15 residues. The CDR3 is CASSQDQGASYEQYF. CDR3 nucleotides: TGTGCCAGCAGCCAGGACCAGGGGGCCTCCTACGAGCAGTACTTC.

The gene calls are TRBV28 and TRBJ1-5; tentatively, D is TRBD1 (5 bases). The CDR3 has 15 amino acids. The ends were cut back, 3 bases at V and 3 bases at J, with 12 bases in the middle. Germline CDR1 is MDHEN and CDR2 is SYDVKM. The CDR3 coding sequence is TGTGCCAGCAGTTTTCAGGGCGCCTTCAATCAGCCCCAGCATTTT. Amino acid sequence: CASSFQGAFNQPQHF.

The count of this clonotype is one. This chain links TRBV25-1 with TRBJ2-3, with no clear D. Trimming removed 2 bases from V and 0 bases from J, with 6 bases in between. Germline CDR1 is MGHDK and CDR2 is SYGVNS. CDR3 length: 14 residues. The CDR3 coding sequence is TGTGCCAGCAGTGAAACTCAAAGCACAGATACGCAGTATTTT. Encoded protein: CASSETQSTDTQYF. Drawing the rest from reference TRBV25-1 and TRBJ2-3, the complete variable domain is EADIYQTPRYLVIGTGKKITLECSQTMGHDKMYWYQQDPGMELHLIHYSYGVNSTEKGDLSSESTVSRIRTEHFPLTLESARPSHTSQYLCASSETQSTDTQYFGPGTRLTVL.

The chain combines TRBV4-1 with TRBJ1-2; D call uncertain. The germline V gene encodes CDR1 MGHRA and CDR2 YSYEKL. The CDR3 totals 15 residues. Trimming shortened V by 2 bases and J by 6 bases, and 16 bases separated the two germline ends. The CDR3 nucleotides are TGCGCCAGCAGCCAAATCCAGAGGCAGATTGATGGCTACACCTTC. Amino acids: CASSQIQRQIDGYTF.

The J gene is TRBJ1-2, the V gene TRBV21-1; whether TRBD1, the table's D call, matches the DNA was not checked. TRBV21-1 is classified as a pseudogene. The CDR3 length is 17 residues. CDR3 amino acids: CASTQTKGRGQSYGYTF. DNA of the CDR3: TGTGCCAGCACGCAAACTAAGGGCAGGGGGCAAAGCTATGGCTACACCTTC.

The rearrangement uses TRBV4-1 and TRBJ2-2, with a tentative D call TRBD1 (5 bases). With 4 bases removed from V and 5 bases from J, the gap between germline ends came to 14 bases. Germline lookup yields CDR1 MGHRA and CDR2 YSYEKL. The CDR3 contains 15 residues. The CDR3 reads CASSPPTVGTGELFF. The CDR3 coding sequence is TGCGCCAGCAGCCCCCCGACAGTTGGGACCGGGGAGCTGTTTTTT.